These T cell receptor beta chains were read from a single sample in a study of blood T cells in healthy people across ages. Each CDR3 protein gets one entry after TCRdb re-called the 5' RACE reads with MiXCR. The sample includes more than 1,400,000 distinct CDR3 sequences, roughly 40% of them seen just once. The sequenced material came from blood. The receptors stem from a woman aged 18-35 years in good health. The CDR3 runs from the conserved cysteine through the conserved F or W. Fields, in order: clone size, V gene, J gene, D gene, CDR3 DNA, CDR3 protein. The D gene is left open where the match is weak. Size is stated for part of the rows, as once, few or many counts, or as a class when the clone is expanded.

>.|TRBV2|TRBJ2-7|.
TGTGCCAGCAGTGTATTTGGTGTGGACGAGCAGTACTTC
CASSVFGVDEQYF
>.|TRBV2|TRBJ2-3|.
TGTGCCAGCAGAAGGACTGGGGAGGCAGATACGCAGTATTTT
CASRRTGEADTQYF
>.|TRBV5-6|TRBJ2-4|TRBD2
TGTGCCAGCAGCTTTGGGACTAGCGGGGGACTAAACATTCAGTACTTC
CASSFGTSGGLNIQYF
>.|TRBV28|TRBJ2-6|TRBD2
TGTGCCAGCATTGCGGGAGGGTTTGGCTCCATTTCTGGGGCCAACGTCCTGACTTTC
CASIAGGFGSISGANVLTF
>.|TRBV5-4|TRBJ2-7|.
TGTGCCAGCAGCTTGGGAGGTCCGGGGACTTCCTACGAGCAGTACTTC
CASSLGGPGTSYEQYF
>.|TRBV9|TRBJ2-5|TRBD2
TGTGCCAGCAGCGTAGCGCCCAGCGGGGTGGAGACCCAGTACTTC
CASSVAPSGVETQYF
>.|TRBV7-2|TRBJ2-4|.
TGTGCCAGCAGCTTAGCGGCCGTATTCAAAAACATTCAGTACTTC
CASSLAAVFKNIQYF
>.|TRBV20-1|TRBJ1-5|.
TGCAGGGCTGGGGACGGACATCAGCCCCAGCATTTT
CRAGDGHQPQHF
>.|TRBV28|TRBJ1-1|TRBD1
TGTGCCAGCAGGGAAAAATACAGGGGAGGCACTGAAGCTTTCTTT
CASREKYRGGTEAFF
>few|TRBV11-1|TRBJ1-6|.
TGTGCCAGCAGCTTAGCAGGATTGGATTCACCCCTCCACTTT
CASSLAGLDSPLHF
>.|TRBV4-2|TRBJ2-3|.
TGTGCCAGCAGCCAAGATGTCGGGTCGGGCACAGATACGCAGTATTTT
CASSQDVGSGTDTQYF
>.|TRBV24-1|TRBJ2-1|.
TGTGTCACCAGTGATCAAGGGGGACCCTACAATGAGCAGTTCTTC
CVTSDQGGPYNEQFF
>.|TRBV20-1|TRBJ1-3|.
TGCAGTGCCGTACTAGGTGGCTCTGGAAACACCATATATTTT
CSAVLGGSGNTIYF
>.|TRBV2|TRBJ1-1|TRBD1
TGTGCCAGCAATCCGGGACAGGGAGTGAACACTGAAGCTTTCTTT
CASNPGQGVNTEAFF
>.|TRBV9|TRBJ2-7|TRBD1
TGTGCCAGCAGCGGGGGACAGCAACTAGCCTACGAGCAGTACTTC
CASSGGQQLAYEQYF
>.|TRBV7-3|TRBJ1-2|TRBD1
TGTGCCAGCAGCTACCCCACCCTTACAGGGGCTGGGGGCTACACCTTC
CASSYPTLTGAGGYTF
>.|TRBV9|TRBJ2-1|TRBD2
TGTGCCAGCAGCTCTAGCCGTGGACTAGCGGATTTAAACAATGAGCAGTTCTTC
CASSSSRGLADLNNEQFF
>.|TRBV15|TRBJ2-7|TRBD2
TGTGCCACAAAACTAGCGGGAGACCCCTACGAGCAGTACTTC
CATKLAGDPYEQYF
>.|TRBV20-1|TRBJ2-7|TRBD1
TGCAGTGCACCTGACCCTCGGACAGGCGGTCGCTCAGTAGAGCAGGACTTC
CSAPDPRTGGRSVEQDF
>few|TRBV7-2|TRBJ1-2|.
TGTGCCAGCAGCGAACAGGGCCCTAACTATGGCTACACCTTC
CASSEQGPNYGYTF
>.|TRBV4-1|TRBJ2-7|.
TGCGCCAGCAGCCAAACTCGGACTGACTCCTGCGAGCAGTACTTC
CASSQTRTDSCEQYF
>.|TRBV6-2/TRBV6-3|TRBJ2-3|TRBD2
TGTGCCAGCAGTTTCGTCGGGACTAGCGGGATTAGACTCACAGATACGCAGTATTTT
CASSFVGTSGIRLTDTQYF
>.|TRBV20-1|TRBJ2-2|.
TGCAGTGCTAGTCAGGGACTCAGCACCGGGGAGCTGTTTTTT
CSASQGLSTGELFF
>.|TRBV6-1|TRBJ1-4|TRBD1
TGTGCCAGCAGGGGGGACAGGGCCGCTATTTCAACTAATGAAAAACTGTTTTTT
CASRGDRAAISTNEKLFF
>few|TRBV14|TRBJ2-3|.
TGTGCCAGCAGCCGCTCATTAGATACGCAGTATTTT
CASSRSLDTQYF
>.|TRBV6-5|TRBJ2-1|.
TGTGCCAGCAGTTACCACGGGGACAATGAGCAGTTCTTC
CASSYHGDNEQFF
>.|TRBV12-3/TRBV12-4|TRBJ1-2|.
TGTGCCAGCACCCAGGACGGGCCCTATGGCTACACCTTC
CASTQDGPYGYTF
>.|TRBV12-3/TRBV12-4|TRBJ1-3|.
TGTGCCAGCAGTTTAGCAAACACCATATATTTT
CASSLANTIYF
>once|TRBV29-1|TRBJ2-7|TRBD2
TGCAGCGTTTCCGGGACTAGCGGACTCAGCTCCTACGAGCAGTACTTC
CSVSGTSGLSSYEQYF